This paragraph reports one T cell receptor (beta chain). Its binding antigen is unknown. These reads were obtained on an Illumina HiSeq 2000. TCR beta cDNA libraries were made by 5'RACE template switching that added a universal primer site and unique molecular identifiers. Synthesis of cDNA was primed from the TCR beta constant segment and was followed by two consecutive PCR amplification steps. On the authors' methods: MIGEC was used to demultiplex reads and group the reads by UMI, and MiTCR was used to assemble and quantify clonotypes. Only TCR cDNA sequences supported by at least two reads were kept to exclude erroneous sequences. Downstream repertoire analysis used the tcR package, and clonotypes were matched across fractions by CDR3 nucleotide sequence plus V segment. VDJmatch was used to annotate antigen specificity against VDJdb, with one amino acid substitution allowed in CDR3. One entry per CDR3 protein sequence results from the TCRdb reprocessing of the reads, with DNA left out. Clone size and V and J calls follow TCRdb, not the original study. For this sample, the table gives 150,000 to 180,000 distinct CDR3 sequences. The top ten clonotypes cover 37% of the sample.

HCMV-specific IgG was detected in serum with a commercial ELISA kit to determine HCMV serostatus. Ficoll density gradient centrifugation was used to isolate peripheral blood mononuclear cells from blood. The germline V gene (reference sequence) provides CDR1 SEHNR and CDR2 FQNEAQ. From the cysteine through the phenylalanine, the CDR3 covers 19 amino acids. The nucleotide record is missing. This entry is derived from a study of T cells expressing NK-cell markers (dated by TCRdb to the early 2020s). Some background on the complete study: TCR beta-chain repertoires were profiled in sorted CD3+CD56+NKG2C+, CD3+CD56+NKG2C- and CD3+CD56-NKG2C+ T-cell subsets from about 8 donors. Among the eight sequenced donors, only one was HCMV-seronegative, while the other seven were HCMV-seropositive. Randomly selected healthy volunteers, three men and five women, were used as the eight sequenced donors. Libraries were sequenced as 2 x 150 bp reads on Illumina HiSeq 2000/2500, MiSeq or NextSeq. The study at large found these results: In over five donors, the dominant CD3+CD56+NKG2C+ clonotypes were found to rank among the top 10 CD8+ clonotypes and to make up about 1.0-7.5% of CD8+ T cells. It remained unclear whether the expanded NKG2C-expressing T cell clones were specific for HCMV antigens. Those dominant clonotypes were again the most abundant among CD3+CD56-NKG2C+ cells in a few donors, at about 28.3-60.1%.

This TCR derives from a woman aged 45-65 years in good health. Donor details come from another sample of the same person, matched by shared clones. The sample was blood T cells: a sorted CD56 or NKG2C T cell subset, CD4+ or CD8+ T cells, or bulk PBMC T cells (not recorded which). Recombination joined TRBV7-9 with TRBJ2-2; absent DNA, TCRdb's TRBD1 call cannot be checked. The CDR3 reads CASVPGGEFPPLNTGELFF. Reference TRBV7-9 and TRBJ2-2 genes cover what lies past the CDR3, so the full variable domain is DTGVSQNPRHKITKRGQNVTFRCDPISEHNRLYWYRQTLGQGPEFLTYFQNEAQLEKSRLLSDRFSAERPKGSFSTLEIQRTEQGDSAMYLCASVPGGEFPPLNTGELFFGEGSRLTVL.